The 20 T cell receptor beta chains listed next were all sequenced from one sample in a study of blood T cell repertoires in COVID-19 (dated by TCRdb to about 2020). The library was produced with the immunoSEQ multiplex PCR assay. The table comes from immuneACCESS by way of TCRdb, which keeps in-frame sequences with V and J called. Part of the clones is missing from these tables; in studies checked, under half for an unresolved V gene and the rest for unknown reasons. A total of about 220,000 clones appear in this sample, over 75% of them only once. The ten top clones hold roughly 13% of the sample. Sequenced sample: peripheral blood. The receptor set was obtained from a human donor in a cohort sampled during active COVID-19.

This clone was seen a few times. The chain is built from TRBV5-6 and TRBJ2-2; 11 bases are a match to TRBD2. Per germline, CDR1 SGHDT and CDR2 YYEEEE. The CDR3 covers 16 residues. With V trimmed by 4 bases and J by 12 bases, 14 bases remained unmatched. For the CDR3, the DNA is TGTGCCAGCAGCAGGCCCCTAGCGGGGGGCGCGTTCAAGCTGTTTTTT. It is translated as CASSRPLAGGAFKLFF.

The gene calls are TRBV28 and TRBJ2-7, with TRBD1 matching 9 bases. Germline CDR1 MDHEN, CDR2 SYDVKM. The CDR3 length is 14 residues. Trimming at V came to 6 bases and at J to 2 bases, leaving 5 bases not matched to a gene. The CDR3 DNA sequence: TGTGCCAGCAGAGGAGGGGACAGGGCCTACGAGCAGTACTTC. Amino acid sequence: CASRGGDRAYEQYF.

This clone was seen only once. The chain uses TRBV27 and TRBJ1-5; D possibly corresponds to TRBD1 (5 bases). CDR3 length: 14 residues. Germline V gives CDR1 MNHEY, CDR2 SMNVEV (reference sequence). Trimming took 0 bases from V and 7 from J, leaving 10 bases between them. The CDR3 region is CASSLSGGTQPQHF. The CDR3 bases are TGTGCCAGCAGTTTATCGGGGGGGACCCAGCCCCAGCATTTT.

This chain links TRBV2 with TRBJ1-1, with D perhaps TRBD1 (6 bases). The CDR3 has 16 amino acids. Trimming removed 9 bases from V and 3 bases from J, with 23 bases in between. Germline V gene sequence: CDR1 SNHLY, CDR2 FYNNEI. The chain's CDR3 is CARRLREGGQDTEAFF. The CDR3 region has the DNA TGTGCCAGGAGATTACGTGAGGGGGGGCAAGACACTGAAGCTTTCTTT.

This clone was counted ten times or more. This sample also contains other DNA sequences that code for the same CDR3. The chain recombines TRBV5-1 with TRBJ1-1; no reliable D call. CDR3 size: 14 residues. CDR1 SGHRS and CDR2 YFSETQ come from the germline V gene. V was clipped by 0 bases and J by 1 base, with 7 bases between them. CDR3 DNA: TGCGCCAGCAGCTTGGATGCCGGGAACACTGAAGCTTTCTTT. Its protein is CASSLDAGNTEAFF.

The rearrangement links TRBV4-1 to TRBJ1-6; D is uncertain. This CDR3 comprises 14 residues. V was pared by 1 base and J by 11 bases, with 12 bases between. Germline CDR1 reads MGHRA; CDR2 reads YSYEKL. CDR3 loop: CASSQGEYETPLHF. CDR3 coding DNA: TGCGCCAGCAGCCAAGGAGAGTATGAGACACCCCTCCACTTT.

Regarding this clone: Other nucleotide sequences in the sample specify the same CDR3. This chain connects TRBV19 to TRBJ1-1, with D possibly matching TRBD1 (5 bases). Looked up from germline, CDR1 is LNHDA and CDR2 is SQIVND (reference sequence). There are 13 residues in the CDR3. Trimming stripped 3 bases from V and 2 bases from J, with 7 bases between. Here the CDR3 DNA reads TGTGCCAGTAGTATCCAGGGTAACACTGAAGCTTTCTTT. Amino acid sequence: CASSIQGNTEAFF.

The chain joins TRBV4-1 to TRBJ1-1, with a possible D match to TRBD1 (5 bases). Germline CDR1 and CDR2: MGHRA and YSYEKL. V dropped 0 bases and J dropped 3 bases, with 8 bases sitting between them. The CDR3 totals 14 residues. CDR3 in amino acids: CASSQDWGDTEAFF. DNA for the CDR3: TGCGCCAGCAGCCAAGATTGGGGGGACACTGAAGCTTTCTTT.

This chain links TRBV19 with TRBJ2-1; 10 bases fit TRBD2. The CDR3 totals 15 residues. V shed 5 bases, J shed 5 bases, and the junction held 6 bases outside the gene matches. Germline V gene sequence: CDR1 LNHDA, CDR2 SQIVND (reference sequence). The CDR3 sequence: CASSLGLADNNEQFF. CDR3 DNA sequence: TGTGCCAGTAGTCTTGGACTAGCGGATAACAATGAGCAGTTCTTC.

The rearrangement links TRBV6-2 or TRBV6-3 to TRBJ1-2; 11 bases agree with TRBD1. This CDR3 contains 15 residues. Germline CDR1 and CDR2: MNHEY and SVGEGT. The junction had 9 bases not matched to a gene; V was cut back by 4 bases and J by 8 bases. The CDR3 DNA sequence: TGTGCCAGCAGTTCATTTCCGGACAGGGGGCACGGCTACACCTTC. Its translation is CASSSFPDRGHGYTF.

The chain uses TRBV2 and TRBJ1-5; D remains unclear. CDR3 size: 14 residues. V lost 5 bases, J lost 0 bases, and 8 bases lay in between. Germline V gene sequence: CDR1 SNHLY, CDR2 FYNNEI. The CDR3 protein is CASSKDHSNQPQHF. The CDR3 DNA is TGTGCCAGCAGTAAAGATCATAGCAATCAGCCCCAGCATTTT.

The chain joins TRBV6-5 to TRBJ2-1, with TRBD2 as a possible D gene (5 bases). The CDR3 extends over 14 amino acids. Germline lookup yields CDR1 MNHEY and CDR2 SVGAGI. The ends were cut back, 6 bases at V and 4 bases at J, with 13 bases in the middle. CDR3 DNA sequence: TGTGCCAGCAGCTGGCTAGCCCCGTACAATGAGCAGTTCTTC. It codes for CASSWLAPYNEQFF.

This chain links TRBV29-1 with TRBJ2-6; D call uncertain. CDR1 SQVTM and CDR2 ANQGSEA come from the germline V gene. The V and J ends lost 4 bases and 0 bases respectively, with 13 bases between them. The CDR3 consists of 16 residues. In nucleotides, the CDR3 is TGCAGCGTTGTTTTCGGGTGGTTCTCTGGGGCCAACGTCCTGACTTTC. Protein product: CSVVFGWFSGANVLTF.

The genes are TRBV3-1 (or the pseudogene TRBV3-2) and TRBJ1-5, with 8 positions matching TRBD1. This CDR3 region has 17 residues. Germline CDR1 reads LGHDT; CDR2 reads YNNKEL (reference sequence). The V gene end was trimmed by 4 bases and the J gene end by 4 bases; junction bases not matched to a gene: 12. Written as DNA, the CDR3 is TGTGCCAGCAGCCGCTCAACCCTCCACAGGGGGAATCAGCCCCAGCATTTT. Amino acids: CASSRSTLHRGNQPQHF.

The chain has TRBV11-2 and TRBJ1-1, with 9 positions matching TRBD1. After removal of 8 bases from V and 8 bases from J, the junction contained 24 bases not matched to a gene. CDR1 SGHAT and CDR2 FQNNGV come from the germline V gene. The length of the CDR3 is 18 residues. CDR3 region: CASGLGLGQGRQSGEAFF. The CDR3 DNA is TGTGCCAGCGGGCTTGGGCTTGGACAGGGGAGACAGAGTGGGGAAGCTTTCTTT.

The chain couples TRBV4-2 to TRBJ2-3; 7 bases map to TRBD2. The junction had 6 bases not matched to a gene; V was cut back by 1 base and J by 2 bases. Germline CDR1 reads LGHNA; CDR2 reads YNFKEQ. The CDR3 runs to 16 residues. CDR3 sequence reads: CASSQGPSGSTDTQYF. The CDR3 coding sequence is TGTGCCAGCAGCCAAGGCCCTAGCGGATCCACAGATACGCAGTATTTT.

This chain joins TRBV10-3 and TRBJ2-1, with D maybe TRBD2 (5 bases). CDR3 length: 15 amino acids. Germline assignment: CDR1 ENHRY and CDR2 SYGVKD. Trimming cost V 0 bases and J 6 bases, with 12 bases left between them. In nucleotides, the CDR3 is TGTGCCATCAGTGAGTCCAGGACTCCGCGCAATGAGCAGTTCTTC. Protein: CAISESRTPRNEQFF.

V gene TRBV5-1 combines with J gene TRBJ1-4; D perhaps matches TRBD1 (5 bases). Germline values: CDR1 SGHRS, CDR2 YFSETQ. Trimming shortened V by 6 bases and J by 7 bases, and 22 bases separated the two germline ends. The CDR3 covers 16 residues. The CDR3 nucleotides read TGCGCCAGCACGCCCCAGGGACTGAGCCAATCTGAAAAACTGTTTTTT. Encoded protein: CASTPQGLSQSEKLFF.

In this sample, this clone turned up once. The rearrangement links TRBV7-2 to TRBJ1-1; 9 bases fit TRBD1. The J segment lost 4 bases and the V segment lost 2 bases, leaving 14 bases of the junction unmatched. This CDR3 comprises 18 residues. Per germline, CDR1 SGHTA and CDR2 FQGNSA. The CDR3 DNA reads TGTGCCAGCAGCTTATTAGTGGCGGGACAGGGATCGGTCACTGAAGCTTTCTTT. Its protein product is CASSLLVAGQGSVTEAFF. Full variable domain (rest looked up from reference TRBV7-2 and TRBJ1-1): GAGVSQSPSNKVTEKGKDVELRCDPISGHTALYWYRQSLGQGLEFLIYFQGNSAPDKSGLPSDRFSAERTGGSVSTLTIQRTQQEDSAVYLCASSLLVAGQGSVTEAFFGQGTRLTVV.

The chain links TRBV6-2 or TRBV6-3 to TRBJ1-1; possible D gene TRBD1, 5 bases. CDR3 length equals 16 residues. Germline CDR1 reads MNHEY; CDR2 reads SVGEGT. V was trimmed by 0 bases and J by 6 bases, leaving 17 bases between them. The CDR3 reads CASSYSTFGGPAEAFF. The CDR3 DNA reads as TGTGCCAGCAGTTACTCCACGTTCGGGGGACCGGCTGAAGCTTTCTTT.